Listed here are 17 T cell receptor beta chains from one sample, sequenced in a study of T cells expressing NK-cell markers. Reprocessing the 5' RACE reads, TCRdb reports a single entry for every CDR3 protein and omits DNA. Recorded for this sample: 90,000 to 130,000 distinct CDR3 sequences. Source material: blood T cells: a sorted CD56 or NKG2C T cell subset, CD4+ or CD8+ T cells, or bulk PBMC T cells (not recorded which). The receptors were gathered from a woman between 18 and 70 years old in good health.

The chain employs TRBV7-2 and TRBJ2-3; with no DNA, the TCRdb D assignment of TRBD2 cannot be verified. The CDR3 extends over 21 amino acids. In germline, CDR1 is SGHTA, CDR2 FQGNSA. This CDR3 is CASSLAPGTSGETETTDTQYF.

The rearrangement joins TRBV4-2 to TRBJ1-5. The CDR3 spans 15 residues. Per the germline V gene, CDR1 is LGHNA and CDR2 is YNFKEQ. CDR3 protein: CASSQDGQGNQPQHF.

J is TRBJ1-5 and V is TRBV29-1; TCRdb's D call, TRBD1, is unchecked because there is no DNA. Germline CDR1 SQVTM, CDR2 ANQGSEA. This CDR3 spans 15 amino acids. The CDR3 protein is CSVEDPGTGDQPQHF.

This clonotype shows up as medium-sized by frequency. The CDR3 protein is CASSPSIEQYF. J is TRBJ2-7 and V is TRBV28. The CDR3 is 11 amino acids. The germline CDR1 and CDR2 sequences are MDHEN and SYDVKM.

V gene TRBV19 combines with J gene TRBJ2-1. This CDR3 is 11 amino acids long. Germline CDR1 reads LNHDA; CDR2 reads SQIVND (reference sequence). This CDR3 reads CASSIAHEQFF.

The V and J genes are TRBV4-1 and TRBJ1-1. The CDR3 is made up of 13 amino acids. Germline V gives CDR1 MGHRA, CDR2 YSYEKL. The CDR3 here is CASSQVGYTEAFF.

This chain connects TRBV29-1 to TRBJ2-1; TCRdb proposes TRBD2, but this gene call is untestable without DNA. CDR1 is SQVTM and CDR2 is ANQGSEA in the germline V gene. The CDR3 consists of 15 residues. This CDR3 is CSVPGLGISYNEQFF.

The chain couples TRBV15 to TRBJ1-5; TCRdb picks TRBD1, but there is no DNA to check that call. The CDR3 spans 15 residues. The germline V gene has CDR1 LNHNV and CDR2 YYDKDF (reference sequence). CDR3 in amino acids: CATSRWTGGNQPQHF.

CDR3 loop: CASSLGTSDSSYNEQFF. V is TRBV5-6 and J is TRBJ2-1; no DNA is available, so the TRBD2 call from TCRdb remains unchecked. The CDR3 has 17 residues. Germline V gene sequence: CDR1 SGHDT, CDR2 YYEEEE.

This chain joins TRBV5-1 and TRBJ1-1. CDR1 and CDR2 from the germline V gene are SGHRS and YFSETQ. CDR3 length equals 12 residues. The CDR3 reads CASRFGNTEAFF.

The rearrangement links TRBV5-1 to TRBJ2-7; TCRdb outputs TRBD1, but without DNA this stays unchecked. The CDR3 runs to 14 residues. Germline V gene data show CDR1 as SGHRS and CDR2 as YFSETQ. The CDR3 sequence: CASSFNRETYEQYF. Filled out from reference TRBV5-1 and TRBJ2-7, the complete variable domain reads KAGVTQTPRYLIKTRGQQVTLSCSPISGHRSVSWYQQTPGQGLQFLFEYFSETQRNKGNFPGRFSGRQFSNSRSEMNVSTLELGDSALYLCASSFNRETYEQYFGPGTRLTVT.

CDR3 residues: CASSQEFRNTEAFF. V and J are TRBV4-1 and TRBJ1-1. Germline V gene sequence: CDR1 MGHRA, CDR2 YSYEKL. The CDR3 spans 14 residues.

The gene calls are TRBV5-5 and TRBJ1-1. Germline CDR1 and CDR2: SGHKS and YYEKEE (reference sequence). CDR3 length: 13 amino acids. This chain's CDR3 is CASSRSWSTEAFF. The full variable domain, in which reference TRBV5-5 and TRBJ1-1 provide the parts outside the CDR3, is DAGVTQSPTHLIKTRGQQVTLRCSPISGHKSVSWYQQVLGQGPQFIFQYYEKEERGRGNFPDRFSARQFPNYSSELNVNALLLGDSALYLCASSRSWSTEAFFGQGTRLTVV.

J is TRBJ2-1 and V is TRBV6-4; the TCRdb call, TRBD2, lacks DNA for checking. Germline V gene data show CDR1 as MRHNA and CDR2 as SNTAGT. The CDR3 runs to 15 residues. CDR3 sequence reads: CASSPLAGGQIEQFF.

The CDR3 protein is CASSWSPTNTGELFF. V usage is TRBV27 and J usage is TRBJ2-2; TCRdb outputs TRBD2, but without DNA this stays unchecked. CDR3 size: 15 residues. The V gene's germline CDR1 is MNHEY and CDR2 SMNVEV (reference sequence).

CDR3: CASSQETGTMNTEAFF. This chain links TRBV4-2 with TRBJ1-1; lacking DNA, the TRBD1 call made by TCRdb goes unchecked. Germline-derived CDR1 and CDR2 are LGHNA and YNFKEQ. The CDR3 loop spans 16 amino acids.

V is TRBV28 and J is TRBJ2-1. CDR1 is MDHEN, CDR2 SYDVKM, per germline. The CDR3 extends over 14 amino acids. The CDR3 sequence is CASSRLLTYNEQFF.